This T cell receptor (beta chain) was captured by sequencing in a study of CD8 T cells in ankylosing spondylitis. MiXCR, run by TCRdb on the 5' RACE reads, gives a single entry per CDR3 protein. The data contain 350,000 to 400,000 distinct CDR3 sequences, 20% to 25% of them singletons. In its sample, this clonotype was seen a few times. What it recognizes is unknown. Study outcomes and limitations: Relatively rare in peripheral blood, disease-linked clones were also CD8+. Reportedly, disease-linked clones are significantly enriched in ankylosing spondylitis patients' matched synovial fluid.

Germline trimming cut 7 bases from V and 0 bases from J; bases unmatched to any gene: 5. This CDR3 has 15 residues. The gene calls are TRBV12-3 or TRBV12-4 and TRBJ2-1; 8 bases match TRBD2. This receptor was obtained from a male donor with ankylosing spondylitis or in good health (not recorded which). Sequencing was carried out using blood, either unsorted or a sorted T cell fraction (not recorded which). CDR3 amino acids: CASISGGSSYNEQFF. CDR3 sequence (DNA): TGTGCCAGCATCAGCGGGGGCAGCTCCTACAATGAGCAGTTCTTC.